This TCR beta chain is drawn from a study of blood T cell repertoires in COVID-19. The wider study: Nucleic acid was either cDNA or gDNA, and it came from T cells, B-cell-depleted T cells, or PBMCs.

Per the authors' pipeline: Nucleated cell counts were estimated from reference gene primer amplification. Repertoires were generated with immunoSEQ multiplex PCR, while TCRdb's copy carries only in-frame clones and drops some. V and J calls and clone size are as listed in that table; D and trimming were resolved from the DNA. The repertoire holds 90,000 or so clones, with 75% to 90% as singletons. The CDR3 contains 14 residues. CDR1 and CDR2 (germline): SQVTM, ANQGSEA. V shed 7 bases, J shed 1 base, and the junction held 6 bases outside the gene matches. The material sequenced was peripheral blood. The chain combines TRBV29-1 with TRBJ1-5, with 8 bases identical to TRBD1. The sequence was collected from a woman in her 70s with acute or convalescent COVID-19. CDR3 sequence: CSALGQGSNQPQHF. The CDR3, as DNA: TGCAGCGCCCTAGGACAGGGAAGCAATCAGCCCCAGCATTTT.